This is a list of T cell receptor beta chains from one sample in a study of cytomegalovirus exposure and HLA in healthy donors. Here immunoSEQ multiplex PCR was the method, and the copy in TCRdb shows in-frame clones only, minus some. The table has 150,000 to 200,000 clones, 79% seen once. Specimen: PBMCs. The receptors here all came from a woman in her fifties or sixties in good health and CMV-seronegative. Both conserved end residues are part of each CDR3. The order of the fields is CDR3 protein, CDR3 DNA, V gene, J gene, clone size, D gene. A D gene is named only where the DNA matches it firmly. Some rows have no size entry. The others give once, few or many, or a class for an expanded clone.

CDR3 protein: CASSSHRGLGANVLTF
CDR3 DNA: TGTGCCAGCAGCTCCCACAGGGGGCTCGGGGCCAACGTCCTGACTTTC
V gene: TRBV5-8
J gene: TRBJ2-6
clone size: NA
D gene: TRBD1

CDR3 protein: CASSQGEGRTQYF
CDR3 DNA: TGCGCCAGCAGCCAAGGGGAGGGGCGGACCCAGTACTTC
V gene: TRBV4-3
J gene: TRBJ2-5
clone size: few
D gene: TRBD2

CDR3 protein: CASSRTGDTEAFF
CDR3 DNA: TGTGCCAGCAGCAGGACCGGGGACACTGAAGCTTTCTTT
V gene: TRBV9
J gene: TRBJ1-1
clone size: once
D gene: NA

CDR3 protein: CSSSPSGANEKLFF
CDR3 DNA: TGTTCCAGCAGCCCCTCCGGGGCTAATGAAAAACTGTTTTTT
V gene: TRBV7-9
J gene: TRBJ1-4
clone size: once
D gene: NA

CDR3 protein: CASSLRGGGSEQYF
CDR3 DNA: TGTGCCAGCAGCTTAAGAGGGGGGGGGAGCGAGCAGTACTTC
V gene: TRBV7-3
J gene: TRBJ2-7
clone size: NA
D gene: NA

CDR3 protein: CASSVESDTQYF
CDR3 DNA: TGTGCCAGCAGTGTGGAGTCAGATACGCAGTATTTT
V gene: TRBV6-1
J gene: TRBJ2-3
clone size: NA
D gene: NA

CDR3 protein: CASSAWIDSGGADEQFF
CDR3 DNA: TGTGCCAGCTCAGCCTGGATTGACTCGGGGGGTGCGGATGAGCAGTTCTTC
V gene: TRBV18
J gene: TRBJ2-1
clone size: NA
D gene: TRBD2

CDR3 protein: CASSFTGGEQYF
CDR3 DNA: TGTGCCAGCAGCTTCACAGGGGGAGAGCAGTACTTC
V gene: TRBV7-6
J gene: TRBJ2-7
clone size: NA
D gene: TRBD1

CDR3 protein: CAWTGNSYEQYF
CDR3 DNA: TGTGCCTGGACGGGAAACAGCTACGAGCAGTACTTC
V gene: TRBV30
J gene: TRBJ2-7
clone size: NA
D gene: NA

CDR3 protein: CASSASQSSSYNSPLHF
CDR3 DNA: TGTGCCAGCAGCGCGAGTCAGAGTAGCTCCTATAATTCCCCCCTCCACTTT
V gene: TRBV7-8
J gene: TRBJ1-6
clone size: NA
D gene: NA

CDR3 protein: CASSPGTAYGNTIYF
CDR3 DNA: TGTGCCAGCAGCCCCGGGACAGCCTATGGAAACACCATATATTTT
V gene: TRBV2
J gene: TRBJ1-3
clone size: NA
D gene: TRBD1

CDR3 protein: CAWSGGIGAGGTEAFF
CDR3 DNA: TGTGCCTGGAGTGGGGGTATAGGGGCAGGGGGCACTGAAGCTTTCTTT
V gene: TRBV30
J gene: TRBJ1-1
clone size: NA
D gene: TRBD1

CDR3 protein: CAIRTTGGLAEAFF
CDR3 DNA: TGTGCCATCAGGACGACAGGGGGCTTGGCTGAAGCTTTCTTT
V gene: TRBV10-3
J gene: TRBJ1-1
clone size: medium-sized
D gene: TRBD1

CDR3 protein: CASSFAAGAGEQYF
CDR3 DNA: TGTGCCAGCAGCTTTGCAGCGGGAGCGGGCGAGCAGTACTTC
V gene: TRBV7-8
J gene: TRBJ2-7
clone size: NA
D gene: TRBD2

CDR3 protein: CASTAGAVYGYTF
CDR3 DNA: TGTGCCAGCACCGCTGGGGCAGTCTATGGCTACACCTTC
V gene: TRBV6-1
J gene: TRBJ1-2
clone size: NA
D gene: NA

CDR3 protein: CASSYRRLAVYEQYF
CDR3 DNA: TGTGCCAGTAGTTATCGGCGACTAGCGGTCTACGAGCAGTACTTC
V gene: TRBV19
J gene: TRBJ2-7
clone size: NA
D gene: TRBD2

CDR3 protein: CASSYPGGGHTEAFF
CDR3 DNA: TGTGCCAGCAGTTACCCCGGGGGGGGCCACACTGAAGCTTTCTTT
V gene: TRBV6-6
J gene: TRBJ1-1
clone size: NA
D gene: NA

CDR3 protein: CASFRTGRSIGANVLTF
CDR3 DNA: TGTGCCAGCTTCCGGACAGGGCGGTCTATTGGGGCCAACGTCCTGACTTTC
V gene: TRBV18
J gene: TRBJ2-6
clone size: NA
D gene: TRBD1

CDR3 protein: CASIPVRGATGWDTQYF
CDR3 DNA: TGTGCCAGCATTCCGGTGCGGGGCGCGACCGGATGGGATACGCAGTATTTT
V gene: TRBV5-5
J gene: TRBJ2-3
clone size: NA
D gene: NA

CDR3 protein: CASSRGQGAGREPQHF
CDR3 DNA: TGTGCCAGCAGTCGCGGACAGGGGGCGGGTAGAGAGCCCCAGCATTTT
V gene: TRBV28
J gene: TRBJ1-5
clone size: NA
D gene: TRBD1

CDR3 protein: CATSRDRQGPTNEKLFF
CDR3 DNA: TGTGCCACCAGCAGAGACCGACAGGGGCCAACTAATGAAAAACTGTTTTTT
V gene: TRBV15
J gene: TRBJ1-4
clone size: NA
D gene: TRBD1

CDR3 protein: CASSKSTSGIIYEQYF
CDR3 DNA: TGTGCCAGCAGCAAATCGACTAGCGGGATCATCTACGAGCAGTACTTC
V gene: TRBV21-1
J gene: TRBJ2-7
clone size: NA
D gene: NA

CDR3 protein: CASSPGTGVFDTEAFF
CDR3 DNA: TGCGCCAGCAGCCCCGGGACAGGGGTTTTTGACACTGAAGCTTTCTTT
V gene: TRBV5-1
J gene: TRBJ1-1
clone size: NA
D gene: TRBD1

CDR3 protein: CASSPGVGGGYEQYF
CDR3 DNA: TGTGCCAGTAGTCCGGGGGTTGGGGGTGGCTACGAGCAGTACTTC
V gene: TRBV19
J gene: TRBJ2-7
clone size: NA
D gene: NA

CDR3 protein: CASTLTGAGNTEAFF
CDR3 DNA: TGTGCCAGCACCCTTACTGGGGCTGGAAACACTGAAGCTTTCTTT
V gene: TRBV6-5
J gene: TRBJ1-1
clone size: NA
D gene: NA

CDR3 protein: CASSSGERSLYEQYF
CDR3 DNA: TGTGCCAGCAGCTCAGGGGAAAGGAGTCTATACGAGCAGTACTTC
V gene: TRBV11-3
J gene: TRBJ2-7
clone size: NA
D gene: NA

CDR3 protein: CASSFSRKDQPQHF
CDR3 DNA: TGTGCCAGCAGTTTCTCCAGGAAGGATCAGCCCCAGCATTTT
V gene: TRBV28
J gene: TRBJ1-5
clone size: NA
D gene: NA

CDR3 protein: CASSPGSGGRQETQYF
CDR3 DNA: TGTGCCAGCTCACCGGGAAGCGGGGGGCGCCAAGAGACCCAGTACTTC
V gene: TRBV18
J gene: TRBJ2-5
clone size: once
D gene: TRBD2

CDR3 protein: CASSDLAGDEQYF
CDR3 DNA: TGTGCCAGCAGCGATCTAGCGGGAGACGAGCAGTACTTC
V gene: TRBV9
J gene: TRBJ2-7
clone size: NA
D gene: TRBD2

CDR3 protein: CAISESGQEYEQYF
CDR3 DNA: TGTGCCATCAGTGAGTCTGGACAGGAGTACGAGCAGTACTTC
V gene: TRBV10-3
J gene: TRBJ2-7
clone size: NA
D gene: TRBD1

CDR3 protein: CASIRIAGGYNEQFF
CDR3 DNA: TGTGCCAGCATCCGAATAGCGGGAGGATACAATGAGCAGTTCTTC
V gene: TRBV6-1
J gene: TRBJ2-1
clone size: once
D gene: TRBD2

CDR3 protein: CASRSALAPGQYF
CDR3 DNA: TGTGCCAGCAGGTCGGCACTAGCACCGGGGCAGTACTTC
V gene: TRBV28
J gene: TRBJ2-7
clone size: NA
D gene: NA

CDR3 protein: CASSLYSGAYNEQFF
CDR3 DNA: TGTGCCAGCAGCTTATATAGCGGGGCCTACAATGAGCAGTTCTTC
V gene: TRBV11-3
J gene: TRBJ2-1
clone size: NA
D gene: TRBD2

CDR3 protein: CASSQSTLQGTSTNEKLFF
CDR3 DNA: TGCGCCAGCAGCCAATCTACCTTACAGGGAACATCAACTAATGAAAAACTGTTTTTT
V gene: TRBV4-3
J gene: TRBJ1-4
clone size: NA
D gene: NA

CDR3 protein: CASSHRQNTEAFF
CDR3 DNA: TGTGCCAGCAGCCATCGACAGAACACTGAAGCTTTCTTT
V gene: TRBV6-5
J gene: TRBJ1-1
clone size: few
D gene: NA

CDR3 protein: CASSPNDGPGSYYGYTF
CDR3 DNA: TGTGCCAGTAGTCCCAACGATGGTCCGGGAAGCTACTATGGCTACACCTTC
V gene: TRBV19
J gene: TRBJ1-2
clone size: NA
D gene: NA

CDR3 protein: CASSESEAGVDTQYF
CDR3 DNA: TGCGCCAGCAGTGAGTCGGAGGCTGGGGTAGATACGCAGTATTTT
V gene: TRBV10-1
J gene: TRBJ2-3
clone size: NA
D gene: NA

CDR3 protein: CASTTTGVPYEQYF
CDR3 DNA: TGTGCCAGCACCACGACAGGGGTCCCCTACGAGCAGTACTTC
V gene: TRBV7-2
J gene: TRBJ2-7
clone size: once
D gene: TRBD1

CDR3 protein: CASSHRAGASYEQYF
CDR3 DNA: TGTGCCAGCAGCCACAGGGCCGGGGCCTCCTACGAGCAGTACTTC
V gene: TRBV28
J gene: TRBJ2-7
clone size: NA
D gene: NA

CDR3 protein: CASSSSGAPYNEQFF
CDR3 DNA: TGTGCCAGCAGCTCTAGCGGAGCCCCCTACAATGAGCAGTTCTTC
V gene: TRBV7-3
J gene: TRBJ2-1
clone size: NA
D gene: TRBD2